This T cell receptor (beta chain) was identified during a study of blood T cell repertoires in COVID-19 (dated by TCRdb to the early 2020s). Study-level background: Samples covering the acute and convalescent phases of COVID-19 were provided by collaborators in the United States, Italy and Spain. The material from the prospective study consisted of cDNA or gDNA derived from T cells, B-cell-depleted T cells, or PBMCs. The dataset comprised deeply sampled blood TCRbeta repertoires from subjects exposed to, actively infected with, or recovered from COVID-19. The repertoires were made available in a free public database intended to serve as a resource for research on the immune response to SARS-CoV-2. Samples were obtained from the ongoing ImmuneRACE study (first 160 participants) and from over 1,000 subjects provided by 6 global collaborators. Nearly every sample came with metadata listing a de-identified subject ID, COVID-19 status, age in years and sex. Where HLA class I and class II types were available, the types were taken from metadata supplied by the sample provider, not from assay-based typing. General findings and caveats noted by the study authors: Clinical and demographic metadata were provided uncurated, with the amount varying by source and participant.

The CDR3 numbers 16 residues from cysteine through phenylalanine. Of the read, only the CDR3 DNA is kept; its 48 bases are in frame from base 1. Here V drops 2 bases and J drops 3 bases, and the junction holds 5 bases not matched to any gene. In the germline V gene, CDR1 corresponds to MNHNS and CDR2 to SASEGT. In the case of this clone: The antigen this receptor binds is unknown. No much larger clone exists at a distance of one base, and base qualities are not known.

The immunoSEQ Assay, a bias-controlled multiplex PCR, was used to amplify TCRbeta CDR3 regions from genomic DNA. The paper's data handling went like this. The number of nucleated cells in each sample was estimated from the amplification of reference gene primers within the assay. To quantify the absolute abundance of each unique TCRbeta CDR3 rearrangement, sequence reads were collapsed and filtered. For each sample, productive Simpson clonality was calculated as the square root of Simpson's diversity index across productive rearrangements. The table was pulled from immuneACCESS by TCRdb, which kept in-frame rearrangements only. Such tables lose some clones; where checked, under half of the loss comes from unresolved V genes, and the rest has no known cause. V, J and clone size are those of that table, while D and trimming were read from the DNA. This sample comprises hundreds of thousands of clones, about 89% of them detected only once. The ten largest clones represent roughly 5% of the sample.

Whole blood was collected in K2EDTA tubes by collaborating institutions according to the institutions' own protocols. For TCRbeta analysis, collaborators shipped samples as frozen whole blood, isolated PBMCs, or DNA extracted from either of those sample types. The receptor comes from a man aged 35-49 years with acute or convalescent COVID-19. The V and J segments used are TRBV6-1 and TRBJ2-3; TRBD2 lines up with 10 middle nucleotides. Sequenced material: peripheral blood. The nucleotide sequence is TGTGCCAGCAGTGAAACAGCGGGGGGGCCAACAGATACGCAGTATTTT. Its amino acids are CASSETAGGPTDTQYF.